The rows below give T cell receptor beta chains drawn from one sample of a study of radiation and T cells in renal cell carcinoma. The protocol was immunoSEQ multiplex PCR, while the TCRdb copy is restricted to in-frame clones and leaves out a portion. The repertoire holds 150,000 to 200,000 clones, with about 85% as singletons. Here the sequenced sample was blood, taken from a patient whose treatment included radiotherapy and nephrectomy. The receptors derive from a woman in her fifties or sixties with renal cell carcinoma. The CDR3 runs from the conserved cysteine through the conserved F or W. Clone size is stated in some rows and not others, as once, few, many or a class when expanded.

J gene: TRBJ2-6
clone size: NA
V gene: TRBV19
CDR3 protein: CASSSQAVISGANVLTF

J gene: TRBJ1-1
clone size: NA
V gene: TRBV9
CDR3 protein: CASSVGNRGNLAEAFF

J gene: TRBJ2-7
clone size: once
V gene: TRBV19
CDR3 protein: CASSIRTGAYEQYF

J gene: TRBJ2-7
clone size: NA
V gene: TRBV5-1
CDR3 protein: CASSQDRYEQYF

J gene: TRBJ2-5
clone size: NA
V gene: TRBV7-2
CDR3 protein: CASSLGPLYQETQYF

J gene: TRBJ2-5
clone size: NA
V gene: TRBV5-4
CDR3 protein: CASRPGTGQETQYF

J gene: TRBJ2-1
clone size: NA
V gene: TRBV9
CDR3 protein: CASSLGGTYNEQFF

J gene: TRBJ1-4
clone size: NA
V gene: TRBV18
CDR3 protein: CASSPERWGEKLFF

J gene: TRBJ2-5
clone size: NA
V gene: TRBV19
CDR3 protein: CASIPSRRGVRETQYF

J gene: TRBJ1-6
clone size: NA
V gene: TRBV4-1
CDR3 protein: CASSRTGNYNSPLHF

J gene: TRBJ1-1
clone size: NA
V gene: TRBV9
CDR3 protein: CASSPAGGDTEAFF

J gene: TRBJ1-4
clone size: NA
V gene: TRBV15
CDR3 protein: CATSRGPGREYEKLFF

J gene: TRBJ1-5
clone size: NA
V gene: TRBV19
CDR3 protein: CASSRGQGIGQPQHF

J gene: TRBJ2-3
clone size: NA
V gene: TRBV7-8
CDR3 protein: CASSLVAGGGTDTQYF

J gene: TRBJ1-1
clone size: once
V gene: TRBV29-1
CDR3 protein: CSVERVENTEAFF

J gene: TRBJ1-6
clone size: NA
V gene: TRBV5-8
CDR3 protein: CASSLVGTYNSPLHF

J gene: TRBJ2-7
clone size: once
V gene: TRBV7-5
CDR3 protein: CASLGIYEQYF

J gene: TRBJ1-1
clone size: NA
V gene: TRBV6-1
CDR3 protein: CASSDDPEATEAFF

J gene: TRBJ1-4
clone size: NA
V gene: TRBV7-2
CDR3 protein: CASSSRQVGEKLFF

J gene: TRBJ2-3
clone size: NA
V gene: TRBV7-6
CDR3 protein: CASTLGWTSTDTQYF

J gene: TRBJ2-5
clone size: NA
V gene: TRBV5-1
CDR3 protein: CASSLLAGAQETQYF

J gene: TRBJ1-5
clone size: NA
V gene: TRBV6-5
CDR3 protein: CASSRVRGDNQPQHF

J gene: TRBJ2-7
clone size: NA
V gene: TRBV7-2
CDR3 protein: CASSLDSAAPYF

J gene: TRBJ2-1
clone size: NA
V gene: TRBV5-6
CDR3 protein: CASSLQYEQFF

J gene: TRBJ2-1
clone size: once
V gene: TRBV18
CDR3 protein: CASSPPSGGAHGGGDEQFF

J gene: TRBJ1-2
clone size: few
V gene: TRBV30
CDR3 protein: CAWSEADYGYTF

J gene: TRBJ1-1
clone size: NA
V gene: TRBV7-2
CDR3 protein: CASSSARDAVWVNTEAFF

J gene: TRBJ1-6
clone size: NA
V gene: TRBV9
CDR3 protein: CASRTGLGDSPLHF

J gene: TRBJ2-7
clone size: once
V gene: TRBV7-7
CDR3 protein: CASSLGLADEQYF

J gene: TRBJ1-6
clone size: NA
V gene: TRBV25-1
CDR3 protein: CASSEGRNPLNSPLHF

J gene: TRBJ2-5
clone size: NA
V gene: TRBV1
CDR3 protein: CTSSQEFGGLRESQETQYF

J gene: TRBJ1-1
clone size: NA
V gene: TRBV5-1
CDR3 protein: CASSTLWVSGGSNTEAFF

J gene: TRBJ2-1
clone size: NA
V gene: TRBV10-3
CDR3 protein: CAISEGGQGPYNEQFF

J gene: TRBJ1-3
clone size: NA
V gene: TRBV7-8
CDR3 protein: CASSSFGASPYSGNTIYF

J gene: TRBJ2-7
clone size: NA
V gene: TRBV6-1
CDR3 protein: CASSEFAVVPGAQYF

J gene: TRBJ1-2
clone size: NA
V gene: TRBV5-5
CDR3 protein: CASSLEQGNSIGYTF

J gene: TRBJ2-1
clone size: NA
V gene: TRBV29-1
CDR3 protein: CSALPGLAVNEQFF

J gene: TRBJ1-5
clone size: NA
V gene: TRBV30
CDR3 protein: CAWSGTGFRGQPQHF

J gene: TRBJ2-7
clone size: NA
V gene: TRBV7-2
CDR3 protein: CASSLPLGEQYF

J gene: TRBJ2-1
clone size: NA
V gene: TRBV10-3
CDR3 protein: CAISDGLGGSYNEQFF

J gene: TRBJ1-1
clone size: NA
V gene: TRBV7-3
CDR3 protein: CASSLGRNTEAFF

J gene: TRBJ2-3
clone size: NA
V gene: TRBV11-3
CDR3 protein: CASSRGPSIDTQYF

J gene: TRBJ1-1
clone size: few
V gene: TRBV30
CDR3 protein: CAWGAQENTEAFF

J gene: TRBJ2-7
clone size: NA
V gene: TRBV9
CDR3 protein: CASSVGGGVSYEQYF

J gene: TRBJ1-6
clone size: NA
V gene: TRBV30
CDR3 protein: CAWSVLGGNSPLHF

J gene: TRBJ2-7
clone size: NA
V gene: TRBV5-1
CDR3 protein: CASSALLGGGTYEQYF

J gene: TRBJ1-3
clone size: NA
V gene: TRBV7-9
CDR3 protein: CASSLSGPGNTIYF